This T cell receptor (beta chain) originates from a study of cytomegalovirus exposure and HLA in healthy donors. The method was immunoSEQ multiplex PCR; TCRdb's version includes in-frame clones alone and lacks a portion of them. This table holds about 180,000 clones, 85% found once. The CDR3 has 15 amino acids. Germline V gives CDR1 MNHEY, CDR2 SMNVEV (reference sequence). Trimming took 4 bases from V and 8 from J; bases not matched to a gene: 9. Sequenced: PBMCs. This sequence was found in a man between 18 and 29 years old in good health and CMV-seropositive. V is TRBV27 and J is TRBJ2-2, with 8 bases matching TRBD1. CDR3 residues: CASSSEDRALGELFF. In DNA form, the CDR3 reads TGTGCCAGCAGTTCTGAGGACAGGGCTTTAGGGGAGCTGTTTTTT.